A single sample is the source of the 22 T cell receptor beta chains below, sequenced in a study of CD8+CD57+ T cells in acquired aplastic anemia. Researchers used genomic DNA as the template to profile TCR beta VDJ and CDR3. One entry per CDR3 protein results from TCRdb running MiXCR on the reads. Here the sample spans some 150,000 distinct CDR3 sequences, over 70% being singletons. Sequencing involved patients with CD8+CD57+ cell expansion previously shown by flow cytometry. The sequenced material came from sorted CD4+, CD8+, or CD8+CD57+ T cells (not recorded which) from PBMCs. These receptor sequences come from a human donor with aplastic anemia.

CDR3 residues: CATSQGTDEKLFF. CDR3 coding DNA: TGTGCCACCAGCCAGGGTACTGATGAAAAACTGTTTTTT. This chain connects TRBV15 to TRBJ1-4; possibly TRBD1 for D (5 bases). Deletions cut 5 bases from V and 6 bases from J, with 10 bases between. Germline CDR1 and CDR2: LNHNV and YYDKDF (reference sequence). This CDR3 comprises 13 residues.

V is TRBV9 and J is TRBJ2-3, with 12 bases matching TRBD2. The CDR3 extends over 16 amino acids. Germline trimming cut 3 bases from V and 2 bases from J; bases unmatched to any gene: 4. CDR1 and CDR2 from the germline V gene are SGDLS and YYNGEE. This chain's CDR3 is CASSATSGGPTDTQYF. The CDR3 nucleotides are TGTGCCAGCAGCGCAACTAGCGGGGGGCCCACAGATACGCAGTATTTT.

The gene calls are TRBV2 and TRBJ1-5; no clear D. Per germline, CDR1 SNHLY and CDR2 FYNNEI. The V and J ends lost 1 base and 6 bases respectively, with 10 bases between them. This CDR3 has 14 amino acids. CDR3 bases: TGTGCCAGCAGTGAAGAAGAGGCACGTCAGCCCCAGCATTTT. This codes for CASSEEEARQPQHF. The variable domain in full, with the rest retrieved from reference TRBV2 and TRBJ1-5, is EPEVTQTPSHQVTQMGQEVILRCVPISNHLYFYWYRQILGQKVEFLVSFYNNEISEKSEIFDDQFSVERPDGSNFTLKIRSTKLEDSAMYFCASSEEEARQPQHFGDGTRLSIL.

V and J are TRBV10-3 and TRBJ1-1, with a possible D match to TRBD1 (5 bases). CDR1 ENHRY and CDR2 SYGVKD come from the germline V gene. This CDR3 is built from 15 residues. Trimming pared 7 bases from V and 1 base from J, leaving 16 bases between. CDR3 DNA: TGTGCCATCATAGAGGGTCAGGGAGGGAACACTGAAGCTTTCTTT. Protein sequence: CAIIEGQGGNTEAFF.

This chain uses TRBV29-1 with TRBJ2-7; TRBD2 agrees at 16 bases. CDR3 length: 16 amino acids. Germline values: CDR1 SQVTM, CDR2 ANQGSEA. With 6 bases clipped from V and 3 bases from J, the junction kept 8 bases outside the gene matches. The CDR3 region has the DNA TGCAGCGTCGCCGGGACTAGCGGGGGGGGGGTCTACGAGCAGTACTTC. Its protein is CSVAGTSGGGVYEQYF.

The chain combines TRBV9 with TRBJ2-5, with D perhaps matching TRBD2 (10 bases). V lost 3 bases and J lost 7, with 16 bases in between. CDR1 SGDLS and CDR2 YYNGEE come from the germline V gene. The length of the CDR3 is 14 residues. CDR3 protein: CASSASGGQGTQYF. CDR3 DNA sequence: TGTGCCAGCAGCGCTAGCGGGGGACAGGGGACCCAGTACTTC.

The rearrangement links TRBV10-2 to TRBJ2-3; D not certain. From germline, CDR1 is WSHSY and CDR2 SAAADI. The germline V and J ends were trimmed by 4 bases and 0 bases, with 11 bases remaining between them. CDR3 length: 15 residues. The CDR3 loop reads CASSAGTFSTDTQYF. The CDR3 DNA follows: TGCGCCAGCAGTGCGGGTACCTTTAGCACAGATACGCAGTATTTT.

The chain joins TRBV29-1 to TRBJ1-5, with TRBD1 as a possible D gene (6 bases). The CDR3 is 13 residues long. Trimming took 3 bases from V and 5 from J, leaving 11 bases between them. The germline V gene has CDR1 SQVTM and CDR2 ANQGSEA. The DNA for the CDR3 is TGCAGCGTTGAGGGGGGGCCTGATCAGCCCCAGCATTTT. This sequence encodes CSVEGGPDQPQHF.

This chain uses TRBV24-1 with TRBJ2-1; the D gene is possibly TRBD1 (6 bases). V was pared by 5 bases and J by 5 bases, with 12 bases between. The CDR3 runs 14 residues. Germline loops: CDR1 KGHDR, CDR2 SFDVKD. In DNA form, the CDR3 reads TGTGCCACCAGTGCTTCAGGGGCGAACAATGAGCAGTTCTTC. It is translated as CATSASGANNEQFF.

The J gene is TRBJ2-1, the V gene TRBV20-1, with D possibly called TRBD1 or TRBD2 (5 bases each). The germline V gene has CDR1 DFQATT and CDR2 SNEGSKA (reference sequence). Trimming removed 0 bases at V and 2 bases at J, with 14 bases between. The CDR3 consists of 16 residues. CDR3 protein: CSARDPGTGPYNEQFF. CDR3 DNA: TGCAGTGCTAGAGATCCAGGGACGGGTCCCTACAATGAGCAGTTCTTC.

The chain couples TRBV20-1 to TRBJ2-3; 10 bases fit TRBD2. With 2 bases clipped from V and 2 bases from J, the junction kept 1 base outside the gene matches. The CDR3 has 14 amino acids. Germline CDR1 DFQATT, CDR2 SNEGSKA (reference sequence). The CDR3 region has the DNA TGCAGTGCTAGACTAGCGGGGGCCACAGATACGCAGTATTTT. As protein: CSARLAGATDTQYF.

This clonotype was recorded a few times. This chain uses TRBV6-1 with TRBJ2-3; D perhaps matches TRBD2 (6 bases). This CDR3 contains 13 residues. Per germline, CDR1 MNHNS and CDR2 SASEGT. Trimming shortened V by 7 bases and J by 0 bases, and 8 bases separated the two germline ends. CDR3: CASTEGSTDTQYF. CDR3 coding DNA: TGTGCCAGCACGGAGGGCAGCACAGATACGCAGTATTTT.

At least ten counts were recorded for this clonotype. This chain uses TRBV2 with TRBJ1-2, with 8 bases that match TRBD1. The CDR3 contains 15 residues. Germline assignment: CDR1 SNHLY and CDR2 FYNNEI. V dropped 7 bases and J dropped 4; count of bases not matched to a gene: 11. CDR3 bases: TGTGCCAGCATTAAAACGGGACAGGATCGCTATGGCTACACCTTC. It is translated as CASIKTGQDRYGYTF. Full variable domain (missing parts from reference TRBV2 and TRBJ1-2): EPEVTQTPSHQVTQMGQEVILRCVPISNHLYFYWYRQILGQKVEFLVSFYNNEISEKSEIFDDQFSVERPDGSNFTLKIRSTKLEDSAMYFCASIKTGQDRYGYTFGSGTRLTVV.

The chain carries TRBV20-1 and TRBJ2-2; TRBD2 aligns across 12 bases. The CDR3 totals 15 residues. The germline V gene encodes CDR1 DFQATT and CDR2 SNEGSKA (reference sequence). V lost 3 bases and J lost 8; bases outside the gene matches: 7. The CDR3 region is CSARRATSGGGELFF. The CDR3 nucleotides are TGCAGTGCTAGGAGGGCGACTAGCGGGGGTGGGGAGCTGTTTTTT.

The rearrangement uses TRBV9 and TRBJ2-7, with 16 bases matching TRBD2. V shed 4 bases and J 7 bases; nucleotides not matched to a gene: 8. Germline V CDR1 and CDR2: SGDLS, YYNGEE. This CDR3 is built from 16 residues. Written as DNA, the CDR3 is TGTGCCAGCAGCTCCGGGACTAGCGGGGGGGCAGGGGAGCAGTACTTC. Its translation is CASSSGTSGGAGEQYF.

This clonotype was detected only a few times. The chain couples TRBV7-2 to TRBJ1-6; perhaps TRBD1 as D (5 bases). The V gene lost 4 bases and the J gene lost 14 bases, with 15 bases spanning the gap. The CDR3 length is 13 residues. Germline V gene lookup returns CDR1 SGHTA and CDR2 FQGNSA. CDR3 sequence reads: CASSYTGQLALHF. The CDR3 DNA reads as TGTGCCAGCAGCTACACAGGCCAGTTAGCCCTCCACTTT.

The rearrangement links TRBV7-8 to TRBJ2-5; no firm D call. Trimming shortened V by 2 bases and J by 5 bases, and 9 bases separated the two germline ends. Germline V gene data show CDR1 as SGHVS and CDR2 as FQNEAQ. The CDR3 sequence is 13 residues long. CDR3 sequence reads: CASSLPPEETQYF. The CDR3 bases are TGTGCCAGCAGCTTACCCCCTGAGGAGACCCAGTACTTC.

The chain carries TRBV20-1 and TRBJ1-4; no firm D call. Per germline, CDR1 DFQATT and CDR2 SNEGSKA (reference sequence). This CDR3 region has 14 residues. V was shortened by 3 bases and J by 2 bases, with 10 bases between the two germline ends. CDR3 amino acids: CSARQASTNEKLFF. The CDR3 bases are TGCAGTGCTAGGCAGGCCAGCACTAATGAAAAACTGTTTTTT.

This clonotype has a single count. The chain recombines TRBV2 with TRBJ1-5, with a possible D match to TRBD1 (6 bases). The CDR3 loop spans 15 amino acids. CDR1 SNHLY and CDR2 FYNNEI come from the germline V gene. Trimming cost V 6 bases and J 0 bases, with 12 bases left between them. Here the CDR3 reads CASRNTGYSNQPQHF. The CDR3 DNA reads TGTGCCAGCAGAAATACAGGGTATAGCAATCAGCCCCAGCATTTT.

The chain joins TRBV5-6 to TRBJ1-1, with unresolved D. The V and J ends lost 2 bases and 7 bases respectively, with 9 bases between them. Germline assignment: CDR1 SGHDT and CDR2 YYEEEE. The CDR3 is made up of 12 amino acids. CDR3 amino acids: CASSFGVFEAFF. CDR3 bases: TGTGCCAGCAGCTTTGGGGTATTTGAAGCTTTCTTT. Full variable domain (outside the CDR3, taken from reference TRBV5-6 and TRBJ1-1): DAGVTQSPTHLIKTRGQQVTLRCSPKSGHDTVSWYQQALGQGPQFIFQYYEEEERQRGNFPDRFSGHQFPNYSSELNVNALLLGDSALYLCASSFGVFEAFFGQGTRLTVV.

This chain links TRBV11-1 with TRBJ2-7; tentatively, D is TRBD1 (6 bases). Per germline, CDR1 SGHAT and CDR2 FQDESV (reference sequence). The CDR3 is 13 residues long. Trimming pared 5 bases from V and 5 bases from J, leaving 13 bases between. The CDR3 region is CASSGGQSDEQYF. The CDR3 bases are TGTGCCAGCAGCGGTGGACAGTCAGACGAGCAGTACTTC.

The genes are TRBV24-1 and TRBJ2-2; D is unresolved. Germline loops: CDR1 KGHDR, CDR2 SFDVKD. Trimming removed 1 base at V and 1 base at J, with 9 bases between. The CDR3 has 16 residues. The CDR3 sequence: CATSDFARLNTGELFF. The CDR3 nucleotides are TGTGCCACCAGTGATTTCGCCAGGTTGAACACCGGGGAGCTGTTTTTT.